The present T cell receptor (beta chain) was sequenced within a study of T cell repertoires in cytomegalovirus infection. The overall study: Public TCR beta signatures were indicative of both CMV infection and a matching HLA type.

J gave up 9 bases and V 4 bases, and 4 bases lay outside the gene matches. This CDR3 spans 12 amino acids. Germline CDR1 SGHKS, CDR2 YYEKEE (reference sequence). Regarding the study as a whole: Accumulated public TCR beta family frequency recognized individuals carrying CMV together with the relevant HLA. Dominating the ex vivo response were TCR beta clonotypes that were CMV-specific and HLA-C-restricted.

MiXCR was run by TCRdb on the reads, yielding one entry per CDR3 protein. The sample includes some 400,000 distinct CDR3 sequences, roughly 31% of them seen just once. This clonotype was counted a few times. What it binds is not known. The TCR originated in a human donor in good health (CMV status not recorded). Some clones in this sample may be carry-over from other donors' samples. The sample comprised PBMCs. The chain uses TRBV5-5 and TRBJ1-5; 7 nucleotides align to TRBD1. The CDR3 is CASSVQGWPQHF. The CDR3 region has the DNA TGTGCCAGCAGCGTACAGGGGTGGCCCCAGCATTTT.